The rows below give T cell receptor beta chains drawn from one sample of a study of shared clonotypes between healthy human individuals. The protocol was immunoSEQ multiplex PCR, while the TCRdb copy is restricted to in-frame clones and leaves out a portion. The sample records roughly 650,000 clones, roughly 96% being singletons. The sequencing input was naive CD8+ T cells sorted from blood. The receptor set was obtained from a woman younger than 45 in good health. Both conserved end residues are part of each CDR3. A D gene is named only where the DNA matches it firmly. Clone size is stated in some rows and not others, as once, few, many or a class when expanded.

D gene	clone size	V gene	J gene	CDR3 DNA	CDR3 protein
NA	NA	TRBV15	TRBJ2-7	TGTGCCACCGGAAGCGCACTGGTCTCCTACGAGCAGTACTTC	CATGSALVSYEQYF
TRBD2	NA	TRBV7-6	TRBJ2-5	TGTGCCAGCAGCAGGTCGCTAGCGGAACAAGAGACCCAGTACTTC	CASSRSLAEQETQYF
NA	NA	TRBV6-4	TRBJ1-2	TGTGCCAGCAGTGACACCGGACTGCTAGGCTACACCTTC	CASSDTGLLGYTF
NA	few	TRBV5-4	TRBJ2-1	TGTGCCAGCAGCTCCATGGATGAGCAGTTCTTC	CASSSMDEQFF
NA	NA	TRBV7-6	TRBJ2-7	TGTGCCAGCAGCTTCGGTATGGCGGAAACCTACGAGCAGTACTTC	CASSFGMAETYEQYF
NA	NA	TRBV11-3	TRBJ2-1	TGTGCCAGCAGCTTAGATGCGGCCCGCGGGAATGAGCAGTTCTTC	CASSLDAARGNEQFF
NA	NA	TRBV7-9	TRBJ2-1	TGTGCCAGCAGCTTAGGAACCGGGCCCTCCTACAATGAGCAGTTCTTC	CASSLGTGPSYNEQFF
NA	NA	TRBV5-6	TRBJ2-1	TGTGCCAGCAGTATAGGGGACAATGAGCAGTTCTTC	CASSIGDNEQFF
NA	NA	TRBV27	TRBJ2-7	TGTGCCAGCAGTTTTGGGGGGACCTACGAGCAGTACTTC	CASSFGGTYEQYF
TRBD1	NA	TRBV6-5	TRBJ2-1	TGTGCCAGCAGTTACGTAACAGGGGCCTACAATGAGCAGTTCTTC	CASSYVTGAYNEQFF
TRBD1	NA	TRBV29-1	TRBJ2-6	TGCAGCGTTGTTAACGACAGGGCTGGGGCCAACGTCCTGACTTTC	CSVVNDRAGANVLTF
TRBD2	NA	TRBV28	TRBJ2-1	TGTGCCAGCAGGGTAGCGGGGGGGAACAATGAGCAGTTCTTC	CASRVAGGNNEQFF
NA	NA	TRBV11-2	TRBJ1-1	TGTGCCAGCAGCTCCGATCCGGGGACGAACACTGAAGCTTTCTTT	CASSSDPGTNTEAFF
NA	NA	TRBV13	TRBJ2-3	TGTGCCAGCAGCTTAGGCCTTTTAGGTTCGTACACAGATACGCAGTATTTT	CASSLGLLGSYTDTQYF
NA	NA	TRBV5-4	TRBJ2-7	TGTGCCAGCAGCTTGGCGGCCGGATCCTACGAGCAGTACTTC	CASSLAAGSYEQYF
NA	NA	TRBV12-5	TRBJ2-1	TGTGCTAGTGGTTTTTCCGTGGGTACGGGGGCTGAGCAGTTCTTC	CASGFSVGTGAEQFF
TRBD2	NA	TRBV19	TRBJ2-7	TGTGCCAGTAGTATAGGACTAGCGGGAGGCTACGAGCAGTACTTC	CASSIGLAGGYEQYF
NA	NA	TRBV4-1	TRBJ2-7	TGCGCCAGCAGCCCCAGGAGTGATTTTTCCTACGAGCAGTACTTC	CASSPRSDFSYEQYF
NA	once	TRBV9	TRBJ2-5	TGTGCCAGCAGCCCCAGGGTGTTTCAAGAGACCCAGTACTTC	CASSPRVFQETQYF
TRBD1	NA	TRBV6-1	TRBJ1-4	TGTGCCAGCAGTGGGACAGGGAATGAAAAACTGTTTTTT	CASSGTGNEKLFF
NA	once	TRBV10-2	TRBJ2-7	TGCGCCAGCAGCCACGGGACACACTACGAGCAGTACTTC	CASSHGTHYEQYF
NA	NA	TRBV9	TRBJ1-1	TGTGCCAGCAGCGACGACCTACAGAGTATGAACACTGAAGCTTTCTTT	CASSDDLQSMNTEAFF
TRBD2	NA	TRBV19	TRBJ2-7	TGTGCCAGTAGTATCGGCAGCGGGGCGACCTACGAGCAGTACTTC	CASSIGSGATYEQYF
NA	NA	TRBV9	TRBJ2-3	TGTGCCAGCAGCGTAGCAGGGGATACGCAGTATTTT	CASSVAGDTQYF
NA	NA	TRBV5-1	TRBJ2-5	TGCGCCAGCAGCTTGGTCAGGTCTACCCAAGAGACCCAGTACTTC	CASSLVRSTQETQYF
TRBD1	NA	TRBV27	TRBJ2-3	TGTGCCAGCAGTCCAGGGACAGGAGGCACAGATACGCAGTATTTT	CASSPGTGGTDTQYF
TRBD2	NA	TRBV28	TRBJ2-5	TGTGCCAGCAGCCCCGTGCGGGGGGAGACCCAGTACTTC	CASSPVRGETQYF
NA	NA	TRBV5-6	TRBJ2-1	TGTGCCAGCAGCTTGGCCCTCCTTGGGGCCTACAATGAGCAGTTCTTC	CASSLALLGAYNEQFF
NA	NA	TRBV4-1	TRBJ2-3	TGCGCCAGCAGCCAAGTATTACCCTCTGGGCTCGAAATAGATGCAGATACGCAGTATTTT	CASSQVLPSGLEIDADTQYF
NA	NA	TRBV5-1	TRBJ2-7	TGCGCCAGCAGCTTGGAGCAGGGACCCTACGAGCAGTACTTC	CASSLEQGPYEQYF
NA	NA	TRBV29-1	TRBJ1-2	TGCAGCGTTGAAGAAGGACCCAGTCGGCCAGATGGCTACACCTTC	CSVEEGPSRPDGYTF
TRBD1	NA	TRBV2	TRBJ1-1	TGTGCCAGCAGTGGGGACAGGGCCGTCACTGAAGCTTTCTTT	CASSGDRAVTEAFF
NA	NA	TRBV7-9	TRBJ2-6	TGTGCCAGCAGCCCCCCCGTGGGAGAGGTCTCTGGGGCCAACGTCCTGACTTTC	CASSPPVGEVSGANVLTF
NA	NA	TRBV7-8	TRBJ2-7	TGTGCCAGCAGCCAGACTGGATACGAGCAGTACTTC	CASSQTGYEQYF
NA	NA	TRBV19	TRBJ2-5	TGTGCCAGTAGTATAGAGACGACCGGACAGGAGACCCAGTACTTC	CASSIETTGQETQYF
TRBD2	NA	TRBV11-2	TRBJ2-1	TGTGCCAGCAGCTCCACAACTAGCGGGGCATACAATGAGCAGTTCTTC	CASSSTTSGAYNEQFF
TRBD2	NA	TRBV28	TRBJ2-3	TGTGCCAGCAGCAGCGGACTAGCGGGAGAAAGGGATACGCAGTATTTT	CASSSGLAGERDTQYF
NA	NA	TRBV27	TRBJ2-3	TGTGCCAGCAGGCTACTAGGGCGGGCAGATACGCAGTATTTT	CASRLLGRADTQYF
TRBD2	NA	TRBV29-1	TRBJ2-7	TGCAGCGTTGAAGGAGGCTCACTAGCGGGAGTCGACGAGCAGTACTTC	CSVEGGSLAGVDEQYF
TRBD1	NA	TRBV9	TRBJ2-2	TGTGCCAGCAGCGTGACAGGGTCAGGAGCCGGGGAGCTGTTTTTT	CASSVTGSGAGELFF
TRBD2	NA	TRBV4-1	TRBJ2-7	TGCGCCAGCAGCCAAGTGGACCTAGCGGGAAACTACGAGCAGTACTTC	CASSQVDLAGNYEQYF
TRBD2	NA	TRBV9	TRBJ2-3	TGTGCCAGCAGCATACCGGGACTAGCGGCTCGGGATACGCAGTATTTT	CASSIPGLAARDTQYF
TRBD2	once	TRBV19	TRBJ2-1	TGTGCCAGCGGGACAGCCGGACTAGCGGGAGACAATGAGCAGTTCTTC	CASGTAGLAGDNEQFF
NA	NA	TRBV5-4	TRBJ2-7	TGTGCCAGCAGCTTGTCGGGTTCGGGGGAGCAGTACTTC	CASSLSGSGEQYF
NA	NA	TRBV7-9	TRBJ2-1	TGTGCCAGCAGCGCCGGCTACAATGAGCAGTTCTTC	CASSAGYNEQFF
TRBD2	NA	TRBV6-1	TRBJ2-7	TGTGCCAGCAGTGAAAGGTACGAGACTAGCGGCTACGAGCAGTACTTC	CASSERYETSGYEQYF
NA	NA	TRBV28	TRBJ2-2	TGTGCCAGCAGTTTAACCGCGGAAGGAGACGGGGAGCTGTTTTTT	CASSLTAEGDGELFF
NA	NA	TRBV4-1	TRBJ2-7	TGCGCCAGCAGCCAAGTTGGGGGACCAGACGAGCAGTACTTC	CASSQVGGPDEQYF
NA	few	TRBV25-1	TRBJ1-1	TGTGCCAGCATGGACACTGAAGCTTTCTTT	CASMDTEAFF
NA	NA	TRBV5-4	TRBJ2-5	TGTGCCAGCAGCTTGGGGCTAGCCGGAGGTGGTGAGACCCAGTACTTC	CASSLGLAGGGETQYF
TRBD2	once	TRBV28	TRBJ2-1	TGTGCCAGCAGCCGAGGGCCCTACACTAGCGGGAGGTCCCGGGGGAATGAGCAGTTCTTC	CASSRGPYTSGRSRGNEQFF